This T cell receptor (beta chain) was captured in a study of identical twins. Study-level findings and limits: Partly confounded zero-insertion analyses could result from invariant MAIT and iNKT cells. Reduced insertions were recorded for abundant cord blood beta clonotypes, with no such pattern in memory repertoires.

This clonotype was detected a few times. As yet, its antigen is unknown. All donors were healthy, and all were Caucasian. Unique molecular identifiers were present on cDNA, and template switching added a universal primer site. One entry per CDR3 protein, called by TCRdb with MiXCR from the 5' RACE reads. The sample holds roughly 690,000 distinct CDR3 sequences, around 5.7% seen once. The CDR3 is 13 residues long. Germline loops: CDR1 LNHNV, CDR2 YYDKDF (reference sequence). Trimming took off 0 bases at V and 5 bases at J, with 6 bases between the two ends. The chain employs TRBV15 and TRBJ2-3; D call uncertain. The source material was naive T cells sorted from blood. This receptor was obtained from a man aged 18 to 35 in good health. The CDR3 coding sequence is TGTGCCACCAGCAGAGATGGTCAAGATACGCAGTATTTT. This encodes CATSRDGQDTQYF.